One sample yielded the 6 T cell receptor beta chains listed below, sequenced in a study of blood T cells in healthy people across ages. A second PCR, run for roughly 7 to 12 cycles, used a sample-barcoded 5' primer plus a J-beta primer mix. TCRdb fed the 5' RACE reads into MiXCR, producing one record per CDR3 protein. Of approximately 820,000 distinct CDR3 sequences listed, 40% to 50% are singletons. Sequencing was performed on blood. These receptors originate from a man aged 60 to 69 in good health.

J is TRBJ2-2 and V is TRBV3-1; D not resolved. Trimming took 1 base from V and 4 from J, leaving 16 bases between them. From germline, CDR1 is LGHDT and CDR2 YNNKEL (reference sequence). CDR3 length: 17 amino acids. CDR3 in DNA: TGTGCCAGCAGCCAAGTCCCTTTTGAGTGGGGCACCGGGGAGCTGTTTTTT. Translating gives CASSQVPFEWGTGELFF.

This clonotype was observed once. The chain combines TRBV3-1 with TRBJ1-5; D is uncertain. V was cut by 1 base and J by 1 base, with 11 bases left in between. The CDR3 loop spans 16 amino acids. Germline CDR1 is LGHDT and CDR2 is YNNKEL (reference sequence). The CDR3 DNA follows: TGTGCCAGCAGCCAAGGGCGGGGTGCGAGCAATCAGCCCCAGCATTTT. Its protein product is CASSQGRGASNQPQHF. Based on the CDR3 plus reference TRBV3-1 and TRBJ1-5, the full variable domain is DTAVSQTPKYLVTQMGNDKSIKCEQNLGHDTMYWYKQDSKKFLKIMFSYNNKELIINETVPNRFSPKSPDKAHLNLHINSLELGDSAVYFCASSQGRGASNQPQHFGDGTRLSIL.

The V and J genes are TRBV7-2 and TRBJ2-3; 8 bases align to TRBD2. The CDR3 length is 18 residues. Germline CDR1 is SGHTA and CDR2 is FQGNSA. The trim removed 1 base at V and 7 bases at J, leaving 16 bases unmatched. DNA for the CDR3: TGTGCCAGCAGCTTAGGTTCCCCCGGGACTAGGGGACAAAATACGCAGTATTTT. Residues: CASSLGSPGTRGQNTQYF. Combining the CDR3 with reference TRBV7-2 and TRBJ2-3 gives the whole variable domain GAGVSQSPSNKVTEKGKDVELRCDPISGHTALYWYRQSLGQGLEFLIYFQGNSAPDKSGLPSDRFSAERTGGSVSTLTIQRTQQEDSAVYLCASSLGSPGTRGQNTQYFGPGTRLTVL.

The chain joins TRBV7-2 to TRBJ2-1; D is possibly TRBD1 (6 bases). From germline, CDR1 is SGHTA and CDR2 FQGNSA. Trimming stripped 3 bases from V and 4 bases from J, with 10 bases between. The CDR3 extends over 14 amino acids. The CDR3 region has the DNA TGTGCCAGCAGCTTTGGACAGAGGTACAATGAGCAGTTCTTC. Amino acids: CASSFGQRYNEQFF. The full variable domain, in which reference TRBV7-2 and TRBJ2-1 provide the parts outside the CDR3, is GAGVSQSPSNKVTEKGKDVELRCDPISGHTALYWYRQSLGQGLEFLIYFQGNSAPDKSGLPSDRFSAERTGGSVSTLTIQRTQQEDSAVYLCASSFGQRYNEQFFGPGTRLTVL.

This clonotype was seen a handful of times. The J gene is TRBJ1-5, the V gene TRBV12-3 or TRBV12-4, with 8 positions matching TRBD1. V shed 6 bases, J shed 3 bases, and the junction held 4 bases outside the gene matches. CDR3 length: 14 residues. The CDR3 DNA is TGTGCCAGCAGCGGGACAGGAATCAATCAGCCCCAGCATTTT. It translates to CASSGTGINQPQHF.

This rearrangement joins TRBV9 to TRBJ2-7, with 8 bases fitting TRBD1. J gave up 2 bases and V 0 bases, and 4 bases lay outside the gene matches. The CDR3 is 15 amino acids. CDR1 is SGDLS, CDR2 YYNGEE, per germline. The chain's CDR3 is CASSVGGQEAYEQYF. The CDR3 DNA sequence: TGTGCCAGCAGCGTAGGGGGACAGGAGGCCTACGAGCAGTACTTC.